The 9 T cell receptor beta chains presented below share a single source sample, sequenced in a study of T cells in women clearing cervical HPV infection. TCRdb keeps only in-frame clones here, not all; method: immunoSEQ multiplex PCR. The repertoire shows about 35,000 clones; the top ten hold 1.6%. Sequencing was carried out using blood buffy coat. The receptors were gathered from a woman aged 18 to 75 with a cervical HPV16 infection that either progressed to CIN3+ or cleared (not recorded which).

This CDR3 reads CASSFLRGDYEQYF. CDR3 DNA (partial): TGTGCCAGCAGTTTCCTTCGGGGAGATTACGAG. The rearrangement uses TRBV28 and TRBJ2-7; a weak D match, TRBD2 (5 bases). The read is 3 residues too short to cover the CDR3 end, so that end is filled in from the germline J gene. Germline V gene sequence: CDR1 MDHEN, CDR2 SYDVKM. Trimming removed 3 bases at V and 4 bases at J, with 13 bases between. The CDR3 consists of 14 residues.

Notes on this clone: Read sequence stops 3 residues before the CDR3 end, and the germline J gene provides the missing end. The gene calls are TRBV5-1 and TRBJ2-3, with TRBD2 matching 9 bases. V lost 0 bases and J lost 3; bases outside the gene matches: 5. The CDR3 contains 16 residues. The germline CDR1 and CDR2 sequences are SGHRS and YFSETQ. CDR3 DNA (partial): TGCGCCAGCAGCTTGGGTGTTAGCGGGGGAACAGATACG. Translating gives CASSLGVSGGTDT. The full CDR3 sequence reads CASSLGVSGGTDTQYF.

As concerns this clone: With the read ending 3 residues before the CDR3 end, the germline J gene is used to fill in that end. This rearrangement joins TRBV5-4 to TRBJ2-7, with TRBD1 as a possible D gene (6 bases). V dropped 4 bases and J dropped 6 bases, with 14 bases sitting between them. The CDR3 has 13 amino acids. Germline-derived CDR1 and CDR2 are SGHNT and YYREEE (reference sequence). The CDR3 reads CASSLQGNREQYF. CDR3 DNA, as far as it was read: TGTGCCAGCAGCCTTCAGGGGAATCGCGAG.

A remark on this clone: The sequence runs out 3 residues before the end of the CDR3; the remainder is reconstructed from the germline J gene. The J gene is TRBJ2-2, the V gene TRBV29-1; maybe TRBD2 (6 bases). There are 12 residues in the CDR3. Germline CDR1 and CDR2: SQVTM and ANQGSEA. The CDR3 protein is CSVAGVGEKLFF. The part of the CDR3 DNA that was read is TGCAGCGTTGCGGGGGTTGGTGAAAAG.

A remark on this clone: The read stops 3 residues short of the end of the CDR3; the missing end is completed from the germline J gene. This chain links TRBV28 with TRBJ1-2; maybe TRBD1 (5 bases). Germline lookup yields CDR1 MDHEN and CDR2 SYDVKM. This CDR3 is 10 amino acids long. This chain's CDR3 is CASRGTYYTF. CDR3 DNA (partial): TGTGCCAGCAGGGGGACTTAC.

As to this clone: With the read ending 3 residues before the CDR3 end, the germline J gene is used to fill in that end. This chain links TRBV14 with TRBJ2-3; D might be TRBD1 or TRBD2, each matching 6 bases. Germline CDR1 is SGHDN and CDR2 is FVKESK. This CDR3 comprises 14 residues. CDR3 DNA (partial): TGTGCCAGCAGCCAAATCCGGGAGAGGGGGACG. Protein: CASSQIRERGT. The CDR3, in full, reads CASSQIRERGTQYF.

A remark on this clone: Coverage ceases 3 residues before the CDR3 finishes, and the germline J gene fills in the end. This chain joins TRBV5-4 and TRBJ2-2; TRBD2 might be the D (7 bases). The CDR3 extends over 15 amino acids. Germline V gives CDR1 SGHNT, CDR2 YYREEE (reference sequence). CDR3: CASSREDRVTSPLFF. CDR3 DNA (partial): TGTGCCAGCAGCCGGGAGGACAGAGTCACCTCACCG.

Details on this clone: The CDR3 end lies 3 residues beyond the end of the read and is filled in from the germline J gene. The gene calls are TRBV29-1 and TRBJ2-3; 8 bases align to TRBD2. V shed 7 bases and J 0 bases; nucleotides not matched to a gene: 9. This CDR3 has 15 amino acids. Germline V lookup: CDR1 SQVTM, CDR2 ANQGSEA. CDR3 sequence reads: CSAPLAGGSTDTQYF. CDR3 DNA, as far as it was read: TGCAGCGCCCCGCTTGCGGGGGGAAGCACAGATACG.

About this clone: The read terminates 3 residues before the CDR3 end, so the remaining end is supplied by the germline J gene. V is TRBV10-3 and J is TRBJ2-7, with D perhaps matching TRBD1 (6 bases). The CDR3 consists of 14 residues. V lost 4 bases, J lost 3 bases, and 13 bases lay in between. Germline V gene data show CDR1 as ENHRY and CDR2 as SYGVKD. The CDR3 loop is CAISGYRVRYEQYF. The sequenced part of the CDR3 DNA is TGTGCCATCAGTGGATACAGGGTTCGCTACGAG.